This T cell receptor (beta chain) was captured in a study of blood T cell repertoires in COVID-19. Only in-frame clones appear in the TCRdb table, and some are missing; sequencing was by immunoSEQ multiplex PCR. The top ten clones hold 6.9% of a sample with around 77,000 clones, 75% to 85% of them seen once. Germline CDR1 reads MNHEY; CDR2 reads SVGAGI. The CDR3 totals 14 residues. V lost 8 bases, J lost 7 bases, and 5 bases stayed unmatched. This chain joins TRBV6-5 and TRBJ2-3; 14 nucleotides align to TRBD2. The origin of this receptor is a man aged 25 to 40 with COVID-19, enrolled during active disease. The specimen sequenced was peripheral blood. The CDR3 sequence: CASWTSGRSHTQYF. The CDR3, as DNA: TGTGCCAGCTGGACTAGCGGGAGGAGTCATACGCAGTATTTT.